This T cell receptor (beta chain) came from a study of Graves' ophthalmopathy and Graves' hyperthyroidism. Across the study: Before any treatment, peripheral blood was taken at the initial diagnosis. Study observations and caveats: Blood contained most expanded thyroid clonotypes exceeding 0.001 frequency.

From RNA, the CDR3 regions of TCR beta chains were amplified and sequenced. First-round RT-PCR used HTBI primers; second-round multiplex PCR followed. TCRdb passed the multiplex PCR reads through MiXCR, listing each CDR3 protein once. The sample yields around 400,000 distinct CDR3 sequences, 21% seen once. This clonotype was seen repeatedly, ten times or more. The target antigen is unknown. A much more abundant neighbour one base away suggests this may be a read error. Given the absence of the conserved phenylalanine or tryptophan at the CDR3 end, a read error is likely. The CDR3 runs to 17 residues. Germline V lookup: CDR1 MNHEY, CDR2 SMNVEV (reference sequence). Trimming cost V 6 bases and J 7 bases, with 22 bases left between them.

Sequencing input: peripheral blood. The chain is built from TRBV27 and TRBJ1-6; D is unclear. This clonotype was obtained from a woman between 18 and 30 years old with stable Graves' hyperthyroidism. As DNA, the CDR3 is TGTGCCAGCAGGAACACCCTTGCTGAGTCAAAGAATTCACCCCTCCACTAT. Encoded protein: CASRNTLAESKNSPLHY.